A selection of T cell receptor beta chains follows, all from one sample in a study of cytomegalovirus exposure and HLA in healthy donors. The method was immunoSEQ multiplex PCR; TCRdb's version includes in-frame clones alone and lacks a portion of them. The profile shows 11,000 to 15,000 clones, around 60% of them singletons. The sample comprised PBMCs. The receptors were gathered from a woman aged 45-65 years in good health and CMV-seropositive. Each CDR3 is given with its conserved first and last residue. Clone sizes are given selectively: once, few, many, or a class where the clone is expanded.

>TRBV20-1|-
CSPGLTYEQYF
>TRBV7-2|-
CASSLVQSNGYTF
>TRBV28|-
CASRGAGTVTYEQYF
>TRBV4-2|-
CASSQGGPGVRGYTF
>TRBV28|-
CASSAGLNTEAFF
>TRBV19|-
CATEGINEQFF
>TRBV5-1|-
CASSQGGEGYGYTF
>TRBV30|-
CASEREEETQYF
>TRBV4-3|-
CASSQAGATNEKLFF
>TRBV29-1|-
CSVGDAGSYGYTF
>TRBV11-3|-
CASSSDTSGTQYF
>TRBV9|once
CASSKVGGDTQYF
>TRBV30|-
CAWSGDTGELFF
>TRBV30|-
CAWSLENTEAFF
>TRBV29-1|-
CSVEWQGDAFF
>TRBV7-9|-
CASSLKTYGYTF
>TRBV4-2|-
CASSLGSTGDFLGYTF
>TRBV6-5|-
CATEQGNTEAFF
>TRBV7-9|-
CASSFGQGNQPQHF
>TRBV20-1|-
CSARTTGGPFF
>TRBV4-3|-
CASSQESAGGPSEQFF
>TRBV6-1|-
CATALAGGGETQYF
>TRBV5-4|-
CASSLAGQWDGYTF
>TRBV29-1|-
CSVEAGGATKNIQYF
>TRBV27|-
CASSTTGVGYTF
>TRBV7-9|-
CATDRHYSYEQYF
>TRBV18|-
CASSPGQGSGYTF
>TRBV6-1|-
CASSASEGGGYTF
>TRBV5-8|few
CASSLIKGDGFF
>TRBV6-5|-
CASSRTALAEQFF
>TRBV5-1|-
CASSRGLLGDEQYF
>TRBV4-2|-
CASSPSGSGSNEQFF
>TRBV5-1|-
CASSLEAGNYGYTF